This T cell receptor (beta chain) is drawn from a study of technical replicates of blood from a few donors. The germline V gene encodes CDR1 MNHEY and CDR2 SMNVEV (reference sequence). CDR3 length: 19 residues. The J segment lost 1 base and the V segment lost 3 bases, leaving 10 bases of the junction unmatched. The repertoire was sequenced with immunoSEQ multiplex PCR; TCRdb's copy has only in-frame clones and lacks some. The sample includes 75,000 to 100,000 clones, approximately 95% of them seen just once. The chain joins TRBV27 to TRBJ2-3; the match to TRBD2 covers 13 bases. Sequencing input: T cells isolated from PBMCs. The clonotype was recovered from a human donor in good health. This chain's CDR3 is CASSLTWTSGRIGTDTQYF. In DNA form, the CDR3 reads TGTGCCAGCAGTTTGACCTGGACTAGCGGGAGAATAGGCACAGATACGCAGTATTTT.